The present TCR beta chain was sequenced within a study of CXCR3-negative and CXCR3-positive naive CD8 T cells. This CDR3 is 13 amino acids long. Per the germline V gene, CDR1 is MNHEY and CDR2 is SVGEGT. 5' RACE with UMI labels generated the TRB cDNA libraries. TCRdb re-called the 5' RACE reads; one entry per CDR3 protein, DNA not given. This table lists 45,000 to 60,000 distinct CDR3 sequences. The sequence was collected from a human donor in good health. Some clones in this sample may be carry-over from other donors' samples. The sequenced material came from naive CXCR3- CD8+ T cells from blood. Subset noted: CD45RO-CCR7+CD27+CD95- naive CD8+ T cells lacking CXCR3 (TNR3-). The gene calls are TRBV6-2 or TRBV6-3 and TRBJ2-7. CDR3 region: CASSSAGPYEQYF.